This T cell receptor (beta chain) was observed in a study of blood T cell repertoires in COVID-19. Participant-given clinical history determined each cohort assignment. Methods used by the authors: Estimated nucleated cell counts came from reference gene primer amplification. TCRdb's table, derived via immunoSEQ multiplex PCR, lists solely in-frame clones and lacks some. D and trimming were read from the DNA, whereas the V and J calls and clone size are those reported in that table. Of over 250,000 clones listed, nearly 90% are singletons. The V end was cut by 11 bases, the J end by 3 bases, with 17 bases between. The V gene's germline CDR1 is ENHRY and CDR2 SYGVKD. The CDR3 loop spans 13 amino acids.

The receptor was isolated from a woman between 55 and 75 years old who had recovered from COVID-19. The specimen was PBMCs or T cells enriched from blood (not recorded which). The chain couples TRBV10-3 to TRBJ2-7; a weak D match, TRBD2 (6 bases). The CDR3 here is CASGPRDVYEQYF. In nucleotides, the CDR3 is TGTGCCTCAGGGCCGCGGGATGTCTACGAGCAGTACTTC.